There are a few counts of the clone carrying this TCR beta chain. The antigen is undetermined. The data stem from a study of post-analysis software for immune sequencing data. Libraries were made from TCR beta cDNA, and they carried unique molecular identifiers. In TCRdb, the PCR reads were re-called with MiXCR into one record per CDR3 protein. The sample has roughly 800,000 distinct CDR3 sequences; around 27% are singletons. Trimming removed 8 bases from V and 5 bases from J; junction bases left unmatched: 5. The CDR3 length is 14 residues. CDR1 is MNHEY, CDR2 SMNVEV, per germline (reference sequence). Study outcomes and limitations: Controls had lower frequencies than patients of five or six TRBV segments, which included TRBV5-6, TRBV5-1 and TRBV20-1.

This rearrangement joins TRBV27 to TRBJ1-6, with 8 bases that match TRBD1. Sequences were obtained from blood. The source of this sequence is a girl aged 10-17 years with multiple sclerosis. CDR3 protein: CASSMDRDNSPLHF. CDR3 in DNA: TGTGCCAGCTCGATGGACAGGGATAATTCACCCCTCCACTTT.